A single sample gave rise to the 24 T cell receptor beta chains below, sequenced in a study of type 1 and type 2 diabetes patients. Genomic DNA was the PCR template. A primer set of 30 forward and 13 reverse primers amplified the CDR3. TCRdb reanalysed the multiplex PCR reads using MiXCR and keeps one entry per CDR3 protein. The top ten clones hold roughly 13% of a sample with around 300,000 distinct CDR3 sequences, around 47% of them seen once. Sequencing was done on a sample of peripheral blood mononuclear cells (PBMCs). The receptors here all came from a man between 18 and 29 years old with type 2 diabetes.

This clonotype was detected only a few times. V is TRBV7-3 and J is TRBJ2-5; D not resolved. Deletions cut 5 bases from V and 5 bases from J, with 15 bases between. The CDR3 covers 14 residues. Germline values: CDR1 SGHTA, CDR2 FQGTGA. CDR3 sequence reads: CASSGGDFTETQYF. CDR3 nucleotide sequence: TGTGCCAGCAGCGGCGGCGATTTTACGGAGACCCAGTACTTC.

Regarding this clonotype: This may stem from a read error, because a much larger clone lies one nucleotide away. This chain connects TRBV19 to TRBJ1-1; D is unresolved. This CDR3 is built from 13 residues. Germline CDR1 LNHDA, CDR2 SQIVND (reference sequence). CDR3 protein: CASSIGKNTKAFF. Here the CDR3 DNA reads TGTGCCAGTAGTATTGGCAAGAACACTAAAGCTTTCTTT.

This chain links TRBV7-2 with TRBJ1-2; D gene ambiguous. V was pared by 0 bases and J by 8 bases, with 13 bases between. Germline lookup yields CDR1 SGHTA and CDR2 FQGNSA. This CDR3 region has 14 residues. The CDR3 DNA reads TGTGCCAGCAGCTTAGCGGGCGGGTTAGGCGGCTACACCTTC. Encoded protein: CASSLAGGLGGYTF.

This clonotype was seen more than once but under ten times. V and J are TRBV28 and TRBJ2-7; 7 bases line up with TRBD1. Germline CDR1 reads MDHEN; CDR2 reads SYDVKM. This CDR3 has 13 residues. The J segment lost 7 bases and the V segment lost 6 bases, leaving 9 bases of the junction unmatched. The CDR3: CASSYYRGREQYF. CDR3 nucleotide sequence: TGTGCCAGCAGCTACTACAGGGGCAGGGAGCAGTACTTC.

The J gene is TRBJ2-1, the V gene TRBV11-2, with D possibly called TRBD1 or TRBD2 (6 bases each). CDR1 is SGHAT and CDR2 is FQNNGV in the germline V gene. V was clipped by 11 bases and J by 8 bases, with 13 bases between them. The CDR3 totals 11 residues. The CDR3 region has the DNA TGTGCCGCCCTGGAGGGGGATGAGCAGTTCTTC. It is translated as CAALEGDEQFF.

This clonotype was observed a handful of times. The V gene is TRBV4-2, the J gene TRBJ2-2; D remains ambiguous. Trimming took 3 bases from V and 1 from J, leaving 6 bases between them. Germline V lookup: CDR1 LGHNA, CDR2 YNFKEQ. The length of the CDR3 is 14 residues. In DNA form, the CDR3 reads TGTGCCAGCAGCCATGGTTGGAACACCGGGGAGCTGTTTTTT. Protein: CASSHGWNTGELFF.

The rearrangement uses TRBV3-2 and TRBJ2-5; the table's D call, TRBD1, has no DNA check behind it. TRBV3-2 is tagged as a pseudogene. There are 16 residues in the CDR3. CDR3 nucleotides: TGTGCCAGCAGCCCCTGTTCGACAGGTCTCGGCGAGACCCAGTACTTC. Translating it yields CASSPCSTGLGETQYF.

On this clonotype itself: A junction end diverges from the germline sequence, so it may reflect a read error. The chain employs TRBV20-1 and TRBJ2-7; the D gene is possibly TRBD2 (5 bases). From germline, CDR1 is DFQATT and CDR2 SNEGSKA (reference sequence). This CDR3 contains 16 residues. CDR3 bases: TGCAGTGCTAGAGAGGGAGACTCCGTGAAATATTACGGGCAGTACTTC. Its protein is CSAREGDSVKYYGQYF.

This clonotype came up many times. The rearrangement uses TRBV7-2 and TRBJ2-7; TRBD2 is a possible D gene (6 bases). The CDR3 is 14 residues long. The V end lost 3 bases, the J end lost 2 bases, and 11 bases lay between the germline ends. Per the germline V gene, CDR1 is SGHTA and CDR2 is FQGNSA. CDR3 nucleotides: TGTGCCAGCAGCTTCGGCGGGACCACCTACGAGCAGTACTTC. Translated, it gives CASSFGGTTYEQYF.

The chain is built from TRBV20-1 and TRBJ1-2, with D perhaps matching TRBD1 (6 bases). Germline CDR1 reads DFQATT; CDR2 reads SNEGSKA (reference sequence). V shed 4 bases and J shed 2 bases, with 8 bases lying between them. This CDR3 comprises 12 residues. The CDR3 DNA reads as TGCAGTGCTAAACAGGGAAACTATGGCTACACCTTC. Translation gives CSAKQGNYGYTF.

As to this clonotype: This sequence may be a read error, since a much larger clone differs from it by one base. The gene calls are TRBV10-3 and TRBJ2-7; D may be TRBD1 (6 bases). In germline, CDR1 is ENHRY, CDR2 SYGVKD. Between the trimmed V and J ends, which lost 3 bases and 7 bases, there was a span of 22 bases. The length of the CDR3 is 16 residues. The DNA of the CDR3 is TGTGCCATCAGTGAACAGGGTCCTAAACCTTACAATGAGCAGTACTTC. It specifies CAISEQGPKPYNEQYF.

The CDR3 here is CASSSPTGGNTGELFF. DNA for the CDR3: TGTGCCAGCAGCTCCCCGACAGGGGGCAACACCGGGGAGCTGTTTTTT. The chain uses TRBV9 and TRBJ2-2; 10 positions match TRBD1. The CDR3 is 16 residues long. With V trimmed by 4 bases and J by 2 bases, 5 bases remained unmatched. Germline CDR1 is SGDLS and CDR2 is YYNGEE.

Concerning this clonotype itself: A read error may produce the germline difference seen at one junction end. J is TRBJ1-2 and V is TRBV10-1; TRBD1 aligns across 9 bases. There are 16 residues in the CDR3. Germline lookup yields CDR1 WNHNN and CDR2 SYGVQD (reference sequence). The CDR3 loop is CAISRVPGQGSGGYTF. The CDR3 DNA follows: TGTGCCATCAGCCGCGTCCCGGGACAGGGTTCGGGTGGCTACACCTTC.

The chain employs TRBV2 and TRBJ1-4; a weak D match, TRBD1 (6 bases). The CDR3 is 17 residues long. Germline loops: CDR1 SNHLY, CDR2 FYNNEI. Trimming took off 10 bases at V and 8 bases at J, with 29 bases between the two ends. Here the CDR3 reads CATSRDREFMGQEKLFF. The DNA for the CDR3 is TGTGCCACCAGCAGAGATCGGGAATTTATGGGACAAGAAAAACTGTTTTTT.

The CDR3 reads CASSDSLAGGHEQFF. The CDR3 bases are TGTGCCAGCAGTGACTCACTAGCGGGGGGCCATGAGCAGTTCTTC. The chain couples TRBV6-4 to TRBJ2-1; 12 bases map to TRBD2. V gave up 0 bases and J gave up 8 bases; unmatched junction bases: 2. Germline-derived CDR1 and CDR2 are MRHNA and SNTAGT. The CDR3 sequence is 15 residues long.

This sequence joins TRBV9 and TRBJ2-7; tentatively, D is TRBD2 (6 bases). The V gene's germline CDR1 is SGDLS and CDR2 YYNGEE. The CDR3 totals 15 residues. V lost 3 bases and J lost 4, with 17 bases in between. CDR3 sequence: CASSEAGTPQYEQYF. CDR3 sequence (DNA): TGTGCCAGCAGCGAGGCGGGGACTCCGCAGTACGAGCAGTACTTC.

The chain recombines TRBV5-1 with TRBJ2-5; D is unresolved. CDR3 length: 14 residues. V shed 1 base and J shed 0 bases, with 7 bases lying between them. Looked up from germline, CDR1 is SGHRS and CDR2 is YFSETQ. CDR3 amino acids: CASSLTPNQETQYF. CDR3 in DNA: TGCGCCAGCAGCTTGACACCAAACCAAGAGACCCAGTACTTC.

The V and J genes are TRBV7-9 and TRBJ1-2; a weak D match, TRBD1 (5 bases). Germline V CDR1 and CDR2: SEHNR, FQNEAQ (reference sequence). The ends were cut back, 5 bases at V and 5 bases at J, with 12 bases in the middle. The length of the CDR3 is 13 residues. The CDR3 nucleotides read TGTGCCAGCAGCGTCGCGGGGCTTTATGGCTACACCTTC. Translating it yields CASSVAGLYGYTF.

This clonotype was seen a handful of times. This chain joins TRBV2 and TRBJ1-2; the D gene is possibly TRBD1 (6 bases). The germline CDR1 and CDR2 sequences are SNHLY and FYNNEI. The CDR3 runs to 14 residues. V was shortened by 4 bases and J by 4 bases, with 13 bases between the two germline ends. The CDR3 coding sequence is TGTGCCAGCAGTGCCCTAACAGGGAGCTATGGCTACACCTTC. It yields the protein CASSALTGSYGYTF.

The rearrangement uses TRBV20-1 and TRBJ2-1; 8 bases are a match to TRBD1. From germline, CDR1 is DFQATT and CDR2 SNEGSKA (reference sequence). The V gene end was trimmed by 3 bases and the J gene end by 9 bases; junction bases not matched to a gene: 7. The CDR3 runs 13 residues. The CDR3 spells CSASGQGWGEQFF. In DNA, the CDR3 is TGCAGTGCTAGCGGACAGGGTTGGGGTGAGCAGTTCTTC.

The CDR3 bases are TGTGCCGCTAGACTGACAGGGGCTTCCTACGAGCAGTACTTC. Translating it yields CAARLTGASYEQYF. The rearrangement links TRBV27 to TRBJ2-7; 8 bases fit TRBD1. In germline, CDR1 is MNHEY, CDR2 SMNVEV (reference sequence). This CDR3 contains 14 residues. J gave up 1 base and V 11 bases, and 10 bases lay outside the gene matches.

This chain connects TRBV6-5 to TRBJ1-5; 7 nucleotides match TRBD1. CDR3 length equals 15 residues. The junction had 4 bases not matched to a gene; V was cut back by 0 bases and J by 5 bases. Per the germline V gene, CDR1 is MNHEY and CDR2 is SVGAGI. The CDR3: CASSYSGGGDQPQHF. The CDR3, as DNA: TGTGCCAGCAGTTACTCTGGAGGGGGCGATCAGCCCCAGCATTTT.

The V call is TRBV5-1, the J call TRBJ1-2; a possible D gene is TRBD1 (5 bases). The length of the CDR3 is 14 residues. CDR1 is SGHRS and CDR2 is YFSETQ in the germline V gene. The V end was cut by 2 bases, the J end by 3 bases, with 11 bases between. CDR3 bases: TGCGCCAGCAGCTTAATAGACAGCTACTATGGCTACACCTTC. Amino acid sequence: CASSLIDSYYGYTF.

In its sample, this clonotype was seen a few times. The J gene is TRBJ1-2, the V gene TRBV6-5, with TRBD1 identical over 8 bases. Per germline, CDR1 MNHEY and CDR2 SVGAGI. The CDR3 length is 18 residues. Trimming at V came to 0 bases and at J to 7 bases, leaving 16 bases not matched to a gene. The chain's CDR3 is CASSYSLQYFATGGGYTF. DNA for the CDR3: TGTGCCAGCAGTTACTCGTTGCAGTATTTCGCTACAGGGGGTGGCTACACCTTC.